This T cell receptor (beta chain) is drawn from a study of T cells in Graves' hyperthyroidism and ophthalmopathy. For the study at large: The initial diagnosis was the point when peripheral blood was collected, ahead of any treatment.

This CDR3 has 14 amino acids. CDR1 and CDR2 (germline): MDHEN, SYDVKM. V was trimmed by 3 bases and J by 2 bases, leaving 11 bases between them. Researchers took RNA transcripts and amplified the TCR beta CDR3 regions from them. HTBI primers were used for first-round RT-PCR of the TCR CDR3. A single record per CDR3 protein comes from TCRdb applying MiXCR to the multiplex PCR reads. This sample yields some 560,000 distinct CDR3 sequences, of which 15% to 18% are seen a single time; under 8% belongs to the top ten. This clonotype came up many times. The sample taken for sequencing was blood. This TCR was recovered from a woman between 25 and 40 years old with Graves' hyperthyroidism. The chain carries TRBV28 and TRBJ2-7; a possible D gene is TRBD1 (7 bases). CDR3 bases: TGTGCCAGCAGTTTTCCAGGGGGGCCCTACGAGCAGTACTTC. Translating it yields CASSFPGGPYEQYF.